The text below deals with one TCR beta chain. Its antigen is still unknown. PCR amplification relied on 60 Vbeta primers (plus 13 Jbeta primers). Generated by immunoSEQ multiplex PCR, the TCRdb table keeps only in-frame clones and is missing some. The sample lists 110,000 to 150,000 clones; more than 80% were seen once. This record belongs to a study of cytomegalovirus exposure and HLA in healthy donors. The study's findings and limits: In an earlier analysis, most TCR beta V segments were productive about 90% or about 30% of the time. The study recorded 164 TCR beta chains that were cytomegalovirus-associated. The classifier reportedly diagnosed cytomegalovirus status with high sensitivity and specificity. An analysis was carried out later, and it reportedly showed fewer N-insertions in an Asian-associated ancestry cluster than the approximately 610-donor mean.

CDR3 length: 15 amino acids. V lost 1 base to trimming and J lost 7 bases; unmatched junction nucleotides: 5. Germline V gene lookup returns CDR1 SGHTA and CDR2 FQGNSA. The sequenced sample was PBMCs. The J gene is TRBJ2-2, the V gene TRBV7-2, with 8 bases matching TRBD2. The receptor comes from a woman aged 40 to 50 in good health and CMV-seropositive. CDR3 in DNA: TGTGCCAGCAGCTTAGGGACTAGCTCGGGCGGGGAGCTGTTTTTT. Amino acids: CASSLGTSSGGELFF. The whole variable domain, remainder taken from reference TRBV7-2 and TRBJ2-2, is GAGVSQSPSNKVTEKGKDVELRCDPISGHTALYWYRQSLGQGLEFLIYFQGNSAPDKSGLPSDRFSAERTGGSVSTLTIQRTQQEDSAVYLCASSLGTSSGGELFFGEGSRLTVL.